This T cell receptor beta chain was identified in a study of CD8+ T cells in alopecia areata. Study outcomes and limitations: Normal skin's resident alphabeta T cells are also sequenced in scalp samples. Greater clonality was observed in lesional scalp samples, especially alopecia totalis/universalis, versus normal scalp. Patients displayed less clarity in TCR sharing than mice, a finding possibly related to HLA.

Once RNA had been extracted, it was reverse transcribed into cDNA to act as the sequencing template. Measured with immunoSEQ multiplex PCR; TCRdb has only the in-frame clones, and not every one. Counted here are fewer than 100,000 clones, around 44% occurring once; the ten biggest clones make up roughly 0.79%. Those with alopecia areata gave lesional scalp punch biopsies and peripheral blood. As concerns this clone: What it recognizes is unknown.

This clonotype originated in a human donor with alopecia areata. The material sequenced was CD4+ T cells sorted from blood.

CDR3: CAWKLRRAGIDEQYF. The CDR3 bases are TGTGCCTGGAAACTAAGGAGGGCAGGGATCGACGAGCAGTACTTC. J is TRBJ2-7 and V is TRBV30; TRBD2 is a possible D gene (6 bases). CDR3 length equals 15 residues. From germline, CDR1 is GTSNPN and CDR2 SVGIG (reference sequence). The V and J ends lost 4 bases and 5 bases respectively, with 21 bases between them.